The TCR beta chain under discussion was sequenced for a study of blood T cell repertoires in COVID-19 (dated by TCRdb to 2019 to 2021). Background for the entire study: Samples covering the acute and convalescent phases of COVID-19 were provided by collaborators in the United States, Italy and Spain. A de-identified subject ID, COVID-19 status, age in years and sex were almost always included in the sample metadata. The repertoires were released in a freely available public database intended as a resource for research on the immune response to SARS-CoV-2. The prospective study material was composed of cDNA or gDNA derived from T cells, B-cell-depleted T cells, or PBMCs. HLA class I and class II types, where available, came from metadata supplied by the sample provider rather than from assay-based typing. Samples were obtained from the ongoing ImmuneRACE study (first 160 participants) and from roughly 1,300 subjects provided by 6 global collaborators. The dataset comprised deeply sampled blood TCRbeta repertoires from subjects exposed to, actively infected with, or recovered from COVID-19.

The immunoSEQ Assay, a bias-controlled multiplex PCR, was used to amplify TCRbeta CDR3 regions from genomic DNA. The source study handled its data this way. Nucleated cell counts per sample were estimated from amplification of reference gene primers within the assay. To quantify the absolute abundance of each unique TCRbeta CDR3 rearrangement, sequence reads were collapsed and filtered. For each sample, productive Simpson clonality was calculated as the square root of Simpson's diversity index over productive rearrangements. Here the immuneACCESS table is served through TCRdb, limited to in-frame sequences with V and J called. Missing clones are a known gap in these copies; in checked studies unresolved V genes cover under half, and the rest lacks a known reason. V, J and clone size were drawn from that table, and D and trimming were deduced from the DNA. In all, the sample holds 250,000 to 400,000 clones, and over 85% of those were seen once. The top ten constitute about 2.4% of the sample.

General study outcomes and caveats: The amount of clinical and demographic metadata varied by source and participant and was provided uncurated.

Participants in the prospective study were aged about 18 to 89 years, lived in 24 United States geographic areas, and enrolled through a virtual design. In the prospective study, cohorts were assigned on the basis of participant-reported clinical history obtained from a screening survey and a study questionnaire. Recovered participants in ImmuneRACE Cohort 3 were defined as having two consecutive negative NP/OP PCR tests, clearance from a healthcare professional, or resolution of symptoms. In the prospective study, whole blood, serum and a nasopharyngeal or oropharyngeal swab were collected from each participant by mobile phlebotomists. Additional blood draws and questionnaires over an approximately two-month period could optionally be provided by prospective study participants. Prospective study blood samples were shipped either frozen or at room temperature before DNA extraction. The CDR3, cysteine through phenylalanine, is 17 amino acids long. Only the CDR3 region is kept as DNA, spanning 51 bases read in frame from base 1. Here V drops 6 bases and J drops 6 bases, and the junction holds 18 bases not matched to any gene. In the germline V gene, CDR1 corresponds to LGHNT and CDR2 to FRNRAP.

Of note for this clone: What this receptor recognizes is not known. Qualities for individual bases were not recorded, and no much larger clone is one base off.

The V and J segments used are TRBV12-5 and TRBJ2-7; the central 9 bases match TRBD1. The TCR comes from a man between 60 and 70 years old who had recovered from COVID-19. Sequencing was carried out using PBMCs or T cells enriched from blood (not recorded which). The DNA reads as follows: TGTGCTAGTGGCCGTACGGGACAGGGTTTTCGTTTGGGCGAGCAGTACTTC. Translation gives CASGRTGQGFRLGEQYF.